A selection of T cell receptor beta chains follows, all from one sample in a study of CD8 T cells in Susac syndrome. Via MiXCR, TCRdb re-called the immunoSEQ multiplex PCR reads, giving one row per CDR3 protein. In the table there are 170,000 or so distinct CDR3 sequences, approximately 94% of which are singletons. Sequenced input: CD4+ T cells from PBMCs. The receptors derive from a human donor with Susac syndrome. CDR3s include the opening cysteine and the closing phenylalanine or tryptophan. Each record gives: V gene, D gene, clone size, J gene, CDR3 DNA, CDR3 protein. A D gene is named only where the DNA matches it firmly. Size values are once, few and many counts, or a class for expanded clones, and some rows have none.

v_gene: TRBV5-4; d_gene: -; abundance: -; j_gene: TRBJ2-1; CDR3nt: TGTGCCAGCCGACAGAATACCTACAATGAGCAGTTCTTC; CDR3aa: CASRQNTYNEQFF
v_gene: TRBV5-1; d_gene: -; abundance: -; j_gene: TRBJ1-2; CDR3nt: TGCGCCAGCAGCTCCCACCAGGGTCTCAACTATGGCTACACCTTC; CDR3aa: CASSSHQGLNYGYTF
v_gene: TRBV15; d_gene: -; abundance: -; j_gene: TRBJ1-4; CDR3nt: TGTGCCACCAGCAGAGATCAAGGAACAACTAATGAAAAACTGTTTTTT; CDR3aa: CATSRDQGTTNEKLFF
v_gene: TRBV29-1; d_gene: -; abundance: -; j_gene: TRBJ2-3; CDR3nt: TGCAGCGCCTCCCCCGGGAAATGGGGCCGATATACGCAGTATTTT; CDR3aa: CSASPGKWGRYTQYF
v_gene: TRBV29-1; d_gene: -; abundance: -; j_gene: TRBJ1-1; CDR3nt: TGCAGCGTTGAAAGGTTCACAGGCCAAGGAGCTTTCTTT; CDR3aa: CSVERFTGQGAFF
v_gene: TRBV28; d_gene: -; abundance: -; j_gene: TRBJ1-2; CDR3nt: TGTGCCAGCAGTACTTCTAACTATGGCTACACCTTC; CDR3aa: CASSTSNYGYTF
v_gene: TRBV6-2/TRBV6-3; d_gene: TRBD1; abundance: -; j_gene: TRBJ2-1; CDR3nt: TGTGCCACCGGACAGGGGGCGGGTGAGCAGTTCTTC; CDR3aa: CATGQGAGEQFF
v_gene: TRBV3-1; d_gene: -; abundance: -; j_gene: TRBJ2-1; CDR3nt: TGTGCCGTTCAGCGCGGGGCCACCTACAATGAGCAGTTCTTC; CDR3aa: CAVQRGATYNEQFF
v_gene: TRBV7-3; d_gene: -; abundance: -; j_gene: TRBJ2-5; CDR3nt: TGTGCCAGCAGCTTATCAGGAGGGACCCAGTACTTC; CDR3aa: CASSLSGGTQYF
v_gene: TRBV29-1; d_gene: TRBD2; abundance: -; j_gene: TRBJ2-3; CDR3nt: TGCAGCGCCGTGGGGCGGGAGGCAGATACGCAGTATTTT; CDR3aa: CSAVGREADTQYF
v_gene: TRBV15; d_gene: TRBD1; abundance: -; j_gene: TRBJ1-2; CDR3nt: TGTGCCACCAGCAGAGGGGACAGGGATCATGGCTACACCTTC; CDR3aa: CATSRGDRDHGYTF
v_gene: TRBV30; d_gene: -; abundance: -; j_gene: TRBJ2-7; CDR3nt: TGTGCCCACGAGAGGGGCCACGAGCAGTACTTC; CDR3aa: CAHERGHEQYF
v_gene: TRBV2; d_gene: -; abundance: -; j_gene: TRBJ2-7; CDR3nt: TGTGCCAGCAAGAAAGCCTCCTACGAGCAGTACTTC; CDR3aa: CASKKASYEQYF
v_gene: TRBV20-1; d_gene: -; abundance: -; j_gene: TRBJ2-7; CDR3nt: TGCAGTGTCGCGGACCGAACCTACGAGCAGTACTTC; CDR3aa: CSVADRTYEQYF
v_gene: TRBV28; d_gene: -; abundance: once; j_gene: TRBJ2-5; CDR3nt: TGTGCCAGCACGCGGTGGCGGCAGGGGAAAGAGACCCAGTACTTC; CDR3aa: CASTRWRQGKETQYF
v_gene: TRBV12-3/TRBV12-4; d_gene: -; abundance: -; j_gene: TRBJ2-2; CDR3nt: TGTGCCAGCAGTTTCGGCGGGGCCGGGGAGCTGTTTTTT; CDR3aa: CASSFGGAGELFF
v_gene: TRBV30; d_gene: -; abundance: -; j_gene: TRBJ2-7; CDR3nt: TGTGCCTGGAGTGTACAAGGGGCGACCTACGAGCAGTACTTC; CDR3aa: CAWSVQGATYEQYF
v_gene: TRBV7-9; d_gene: TRBD1; abundance: -; j_gene: TRBJ2-1; CDR3nt: TGTGCCAGCAGCCGGGGACAGGTGGCTTACAATGAGCAGTTCTTC; CDR3aa: CASSRGQVAYNEQFF
v_gene: TRBV5-1; d_gene: -; abundance: once; j_gene: TRBJ2-1; CDR3nt: TGCGCCAGCAGCTTGGAAGCTAGCGAGAGGAATGAGCAGTTCTTC; CDR3aa: CASSLEASERNEQFF
v_gene: TRBV5-5; d_gene: TRBD1; abundance: -; j_gene: TRBJ1-5; CDR3nt: TGTGCCAGCAGCCCGACAGGGGGCATGTATCAGCCCCAGCATTTT; CDR3aa: CASSPTGGMYQPQHF
v_gene: TRBV30; d_gene: -; abundance: -; j_gene: TRBJ1-1; CDR3nt: TGTGCCTGGAGCCCCACCGACACTGAAGCTTTCTTT; CDR3aa: CAWSPTDTEAFF
v_gene: TRBV3-1; d_gene: -; abundance: once; j_gene: TRBJ2-5; CDR3nt: TGTGCCAGCAGCCACAGTGAAGAGACCCAGTACTTC; CDR3aa: CASSHSEETQYF
v_gene: TRBV6-6; d_gene: -; abundance: -; j_gene: TRBJ1-5; CDR3nt: TGTGCCAGCACCGTTTCAGGGGATCAGCCCCAGCATTTT; CDR3aa: CASTVSGDQPQHF
v_gene: TRBV7-2; d_gene: -; abundance: -; j_gene: TRBJ2-4; CDR3nt: TGTGCCAGCAGCTTATGGGGGGACAGAGAAAACATTCAGTACTTC; CDR3aa: CASSLWGDRENIQYF
v_gene: TRBV30; d_gene: -; abundance: -; j_gene: TRBJ1-5; CDR3nt: TGTGCCTGGAGTGTAGGTAATCAGCCCCAGCATTTT; CDR3aa: CAWSVGNQPQHF
v_gene: TRBV9; d_gene: -; abundance: -; j_gene: TRBJ2-2; CDR3nt: TGTGCCAGCAGCGTAGTGGGCACCTCATCCACCGGGGAGCTGTTTTTT; CDR3aa: CASSVVGTSSTGELFF
v_gene: TRBV29-1; d_gene: TRBD1; abundance: -; j_gene: TRBJ2-5; CDR3nt: TGCAGCGTATCGACAGGGATGGAGACCCAGTACTTC; CDR3aa: CSVSTGMETQYF
v_gene: TRBV20-1; d_gene: -; abundance: -; j_gene: TRBJ2-1; CDR3nt: TGCAGTGCCCTAAGGGCTCAGCGGAATGAGCAGTTCTTC; CDR3aa: CSALRAQRNEQFF
v_gene: TRBV24-1; d_gene: TRBD1; abundance: -; j_gene: TRBJ2-5; CDR3nt: TGTGCCACCGGAACCGGGACAGGGTGGTTTGAGCAGTACTTC; CDR3aa: CATGTGTGWFEQYF